These T cell receptor beta chains were read from a single sample in a study of T cells in Graves' hyperthyroidism and ophthalmopathy. TCRdb independently ran MiXCR on the multiplex PCR reads; one entry per CDR3 protein. The sample lists approximately 300,000 distinct CDR3 sequences; roughly 19% were seen once. Material for sequencing was blood. These receptors were collected from a man over 45 with Graves' ophthalmopathy. CDR3s include the opening cysteine and the closing phenylalanine or tryptophan. Fields, in order: CDR3 protein, CDR3 DNA, J gene, D gene, clone size, V gene. A D gene is named only where the DNA matches it firmly. Some rows mark clone size as missing; the rest say once, few, many or name a class of expanded clone.

CASSFASGSIDEQYF	TGCGCCAGCAGCTTTGCTAGCGGGAGTATTGACGAGCAGTACTTC	TRBJ2-7	TRBD2	NA	TRBV5-1
CASSFTETQYF	TGTGCCAGCAGCTTTACGGAGACCCAGTACTTC	TRBJ2-5	NA	many	TRBV7-2
CSAREPSGRGTGELFF	TGCAGTGCTAGAGAACCCAGCGGGAGGGGCACCGGGGAGCTGTTTTTT	TRBJ2-2	TRBD2	NA	TRBV20-1
CASSQGFGARYF	TGCGCCAGCAGCCAAGGGTTCGGGGCGCGGTACTTC	TRBJ2-7	NA	few	TRBV4-1
CASSPGQGANQPQHF	TGTGCCAGCAGCCCCGGACAGGGGGCCAATCAGCCCCAGCATTTT	TRBJ1-5	TRBD1	few	TRBV7-8
CASSRPGAGRNQETQYF	TGCGCCAGCAGCCGTCCGGGGGCAGGGCGAAACCAAGAGACCCAGTACTTC	TRBJ2-5	NA	NA	TRBV7-3
CAISGAGEFSTDTQYF	TGTGCCATCTCGGGGGCAGGGGAATTTAGCACAGATACGCAGTATTTT	TRBJ2-3	NA	NA	TRBV10-3
CASSLSGTNYEQYF	TGTGCCAGCAGCTTATCGGGGACTAACTACGAGCAGTACTTC	TRBJ2-7	TRBD2	many	TRBV11-2
CASSDRDSYEQYF	TGTGCCAGCAGCGACAGGGATTCCTACGAGCAGTACTTC	TRBJ2-7	TRBD1	NA	TRBV13
CASSSDISNYGYTF	TGTGCCAGCAGTTCGGACATTTCTAACTATGGCTACACCTTC	TRBJ1-2	NA	many	TRBV2
CASSMDTWTGELFF	TGTGCCAGCAGCATGGACACGTGGACCGGGGAGCTGTTTTTT	TRBJ2-2	NA	once	TRBV7-2
CASSPTRDRGSPLHF	TGTGCCAGCAGCCCCACCCGGGACAGGGGTTCACCCCTCCACTTT	TRBJ1-6	TRBD1	few	TRBV3-1
CASSFRGNSYNEQFF	TGTGCCAGCAGTTTTCGTGGGAACTCCTACAATGAGCAGTTCTTC	TRBJ2-1	NA	many	TRBV28
CASSFESGGNTIYF	TGCGCCAGCAGCTTCGAATCAGGTGGAAACACCATATATTTT	TRBJ1-3	NA	few	TRBV5-1
CASGLFPGPKKDEQFF	TGTGCTAGTGGTTTGTTCCCCGGGCCCAAGAAGGATGAGCAGTTCTTC	TRBJ2-1	NA	few	TRBV12-5
CASSFFDRAGTQYF	TGTGCCAGCAGTTTCTTTGACAGGGCGGGGACCCAGTACTTC	TRBJ2-5	TRBD1	many	TRBV28
CASSWRTGEKLFF	TGTGCCAGCAGCTGGCGGACCGGAGAAAAACTGTTTTTT	TRBJ1-4	NA	few	TRBV11-2
CASSWVSTGGDGYTF	TGTGCCAGCAGCTGGGTTTCTACAGGGGGGGATGGCTACACCTTC	TRBJ1-2	TRBD1	few	TRBV5-6
CSASALAGGYEQYF	TGCAGTGCTAGTGCGCTAGCGGGAGGCTACGAGCAGTACTTC	TRBJ2-7	TRBD2	many	TRBV20-1
CASSLGDRAEQFF	TGCGCCAGCAGCTTGGGGGACAGGGCTGAGCAGTTCTTC	TRBJ2-1	TRBD1	many	TRBV5-1
CASSYSTGSGANVLTF	TGTGCCAGCAGTTACTCTACAGGGAGTGGGGCCAACGTCCTGACTTTC	TRBJ2-6	NA	NA	TRBV6-6
CASSYRRDYQETQYF	TGTGCCAGCAGTTACCGGCGGGACTATCAAGAGACCCAGTACTTC	TRBJ2-5	TRBD2	many	TRBV6-5
CASSVSFYNEQFF	TGCGCCAGCAGCGTCTCCTTCTACAATGAGCAGTTCTTC	TRBJ2-1	NA	many	TRBV5-1
CASSTGTGLFEAFF	TGTGCCAGTAGTACCGGGACAGGTCTTTTTGAAGCTTTCTTT	TRBJ1-1	TRBD1	many	TRBV19
CASSQVTAQGYEQFF	TGTGCCAGCAGCCAAGTCACTGCCCAAGGGTATGAGCAGTTCTTC	TRBJ2-1	NA	few	TRBV4-2
CASSQKLSGPGNTIYF	TGTGCCAGCAGCCAAAAGCTCTCGGGTCCTGGAAACACCATATATTTT	TRBJ1-3	NA	NA	TRBV3-1
CASSLMTRMETQYF	TGCGCCAGCAGCTTAATGACTAGAATGGAGACCCAGTACTTC	TRBJ2-5	NA	few	TRBV5-1
CAAGTSDQYEQYF	TGTGCCGCCGGGACTAGCGACCAATACGAGCAGTACTTC	TRBJ2-7	TRBD2	few	TRBV4-2
CASSFRPGTSGQETQYF	TGTGCCAGCAGCTTTCGTCCCGGGACTAGCGGCCAAGAGACCCAGTACTTC	TRBJ2-5	TRBD2	many	TRBV11-2
CASSPGLAGLTDPGTDTQYF	TGTGCCAGCTCACCGGGACTAGCGGGCCTCACCGATCCTGGCACAGATACGCAGTATTTT	TRBJ2-3	TRBD2	many	TRBV18
CATSRGSETGSTDTQYF	TGTGCCACCAGCAGAGGGTCGGAGACGGGAAGCACAGATACGCAGTATTTT	TRBJ2-3	NA	many	TRBV15
CASKGGSSYEQYF	TGTGCCAGCAAGGGCGGGAGCTCCTACGAGCAGTACTTC	TRBJ2-7	TRBD2	many	TRBV7-2
CASKAGGSYEQYF	TGTGCCAGTAAGGCGGGAGGTTCCTACGAGCAGTACTTC	TRBJ2-7	TRBD2	NA	TRBV19
CSARDLLAPSDTQYF	TGCAGTGCTAGAGATCTTTTAGCGCCGAGTGATACGCAGTATTTT	TRBJ2-3	NA	many	TRBV20-1
CASSLGLGQGSEPQHF	TGTGCCAGCAGCTTAGGTTTGGGACAGGGAAGCGAGCCCCAGCATTTT	TRBJ1-5	TRBD1	few	TRBV11-2
CASSLGAGTSYGQYF	TGCGCCAGCAGCTTAGGGGCCGGAACCTCCTACGGGCAGTACTTC	TRBJ2-7	NA	few	TRBV5-1
CASSRNLDRGTEAFF	TGCGCCAGCAGCCGTAATCTAGACAGGGGGACTGAAGCTTTCTTT	TRBJ1-1	TRBD1	few	TRBV5-1
CASSGPEISNQPQHF	TGTGCCAGCAGTGGGCCAGAGATTAGCAATCAGCCCCAGCATTTT	TRBJ1-5	NA	few	TRBV6-4
CASSPQRGPWAKNIQYF	TGTGCCAGCAGCCCCCAAAGGGGGCCGTGGGCCAAAAACATTCAGTACTTC	TRBJ2-4	TRBD1	few	TRBV9
CASSQVLVRRADTQYF	TGCGCCAGCAGCCAAGTCCTGGTTAGAAGGGCAGATACGCAGTATTTT	TRBJ2-3	NA	few	TRBV4-1
CACHPVGGRSEAFF	TGTGCCTGTCACCCTGTCGGGGGGCGTAGTGAAGCTTTCTTT	TRBJ1-1	NA	many	TRBV30
CASSKIEEQFF	TGTGCCAGCAGCAAAATAGAGGAGCAGTTCTTC	TRBJ2-1	NA	many	TRBV3-1
CASSLRTSLPYEQYF	TGTGCCAGCAGCTTGCGGACTAGCCTCCCCTACGAGCAGTACTTC	TRBJ2-7	TRBD2	few	TRBV7-8
CASTTTGTSGTQTQYF	TGTGCCAGCACCACAACCGGGACTAGCGGGACACAGACCCAGTACTTC	TRBJ2-5	TRBD2	NA	TRBV6-2/TRBV6-3
CASSPGAGARTDTQYF	TGTGCCAGCAGCCCCGGGGCGGGAGCAAGAACAGATACGCAGTATTTT	TRBJ2-3	TRBD2	many	TRBV11-2
CASGTVNAYEQYF	TGTGCTAGCGGGACAGTTAACGCCTACGAGCAGTACTTC	TRBJ2-7	TRBD1	NA	TRBV12-5
CASSHERDLFNEQFF	TGTGCCAGCTCACACGAGCGGGACCTATTCAATGAGCAGTTCTTC	TRBJ2-1	TRBD2	many	TRBV18
CASSESPGFGEQFF	TGTGCCAGCAGTGAATCCCCGGGCTTTGGTGAGCAGTTCTTC	TRBJ2-1	NA	few	TRBV6-1
CASSHGHEQFF	TGTGCCAGCAGCCATGGCCATGAGCAGTTCTTC	TRBJ2-1	NA	many	TRBV11-1
CASSRRLSGMNTEAFF	TGTGCCAGCAGTCGCCGACTCTCGGGTATGAACACTGAAGCTTTCTTT	TRBJ1-1	NA	NA	TRBV6-1
CASSLDRGLFEQFF	TGCGCCAGCAGCTTGGATCGGGGATTGTTTGAGCAGTTCTTC	TRBJ2-1	NA	many	TRBV5-1